A selection of T cell receptor beta chains follows, all from one sample in a study of blood T cell repertoires in COVID-19. Generated by immunoSEQ multiplex PCR, the TCRdb table keeps only in-frame clones and is missing some. Among about 120,000 clones listed, 87% were seen once. Sequenced input: peripheral blood. The receptors stem from a woman aged 70 to 79 with acute or convalescent COVID-19. Each CDR3 is given with its conserved first and last residue. D genes are given only for firm matches. For some rows the clone size is stated as once, few or many, or as a class when expanded; others skip it.

>TRBV11-3|NA|TRBJ2-1|12|NA
TGTGCCAGCAGCTTAGGAACAGAGGAGCAGTTCTTC
CASSLGTEEQFF
>TRBV18|TRBD1|TRBJ1-6|16|NA
TGTGCCAGCTCAGAATCGGGACAGGGCTCTGGTTCACCCCTCCACTTT
CASSESGQGSGSPLHF
>TRBV28|NA|TRBJ1-2|14|once
TGTGCCAGCAGTTTAAGGCTCGGGAGCTATGGCTACACCTTC
CASSLRLGSYGYTF
>TRBV7-2|TRBD2|TRBJ2-1|16|NA
TGTGCCAGCAGCTTATTACTAGCGGGGGTTATCAATGAGCAGTTCTTC
CASSLLLAGVINEQFF
>TRBV6-1|NA|TRBJ1-1|15|NA
TGTGCCAGCAGTGAAAGCGGCGGTTGGGACACTGAAGCTTTCTTT
CASSESGGWDTEAFF
>TRBV7-9|NA|TRBJ2-7|15|NA
TGTGCCAGCAGCTTAGGGGCAGGCAACCTCTACGAGCAGTACTTC
CASSLGAGNLYEQYF
>TRBV5-4|NA|TRBJ1-2|14|once
TGTGCCAGCAGCTTAGGCAGGTCGGTCTATGGCTACACCTTC
CASSLGRSVYGYTF
>TRBV29-1|NA|TRBJ2-3|12|NA
TGCAGCGTTGACGACTCAGCAGATACGCAGTATTTT
CSVDDSADTQYF
>TRBV5-5|TRBD1|TRBJ1-2|17|few
TGTGCCAGCAGCCTCGGGACAGCTCTGGGCCGAGTCTATGGCTACACCTTC
CASSLGTALGRVYGYTF
>TRBV7-2|TRBD1|TRBJ1-5|15|NA
TGTGCCAGCAGCGCAGGGGGGATACTGAATCAGCCCCAGCATTTT
CASSAGGILNQPQHF
>TRBV29-1|NA|TRBJ2-1|14|NA
TGCAGCGTTGATCGGAACAGGGGAGGCGGTGAGCAGTTCTTC
CSVDRNRGGGEQFF
>TRBV2|NA|TRBJ2-3|14|NA
TGTGCCAGCTCACGACGGGGAAGCACAGATACGCAGTATTTT
CASSRRGSTDTQYF
>TRBV19|NA|TRBJ1-5|12|NA
TGTGCCGCCGGGGGGGCCAATCAGCCCCAGCATTTT
CAAGGANQPQHF
>TRBV2|NA|TRBJ1-2|15|NA
TGTGCCAGCAGTTCAAAAACAGGTGGAGGGTATGGCTACACCTTC
CASSSKTGGGYGYTF
>TRBV2|NA|TRBJ2-5|13|NA
TGTGCCAGCAGTGGTCTAGGAGGAGAGACCCAGTACTTC
CASSGLGGETQYF
>TRBV2|NA|TRBJ1-2|13|NA
TGTGCCAGCAGTCAACAGGGCAACTATGGCTACACCTTC
CASSQQGNYGYTF
>TRBV19|TRBD1|TRBJ2-1|14|NA
TGTGCCAGTAGTATGGCAGGGGGTCCGGATGAGCAGTTCTTC
CASSMAGGPDEQFF
>TRBV6-1|TRBD1|TRBJ2-3|16|NA
TGTGCCAGCAGTGAGCCACCGGGACAGGGGGCAGATACGCAGTATTTT
CASSEPPGQGADTQYF
>TRBV5-6|TRBD1|TRBJ1-5|16|NA
TGTGCCAGCAGCCCGAACGGGACAGGGGCCAATCAGCCCCAGCATTTT
CASSPNGTGANQPQHF
>TRBV20-1|TRBD1|TRBJ1-1|11|once
TGCAGTGCCAGAGACAGGGCGGCAGCTTTCTTT
CSARDRAAAFF
>TRBV9|NA|TRBJ1-5|15|NA
TGTGCCAGCAGCGTAGACGGGGTGGTCAATCAGCCCCAGCATTTT
CASSVDGVVNQPQHF
>TRBV5-4|TRBD2|TRBJ2-7|12|few
TGTGCCAGCAGCTTTGGGGAGGGAGTTCCCTCCTTC
CASSFGEGVPSF
>TRBV11-2|NA|TRBJ2-5|15|NA
TGTGCCAGCAGCTTAGTTGGGGGGGCACAAGAGACCCAGTACTTC
CASSLVGGAQETQYF
>TRBV9|NA|TRBJ2-2|14|NA
TGTGCCAGCAGAGAAACAGGGTTAGCCGGGGAGCTGTTTTTT
CASRETGLAGELFF
>TRBV6-5|NA|TRBJ1-4|14|NA
TGTGCCAGCAGCGGGAGGAGGGGAGGTGAAAAACTGTTTTTT
CASSGRRGGEKLFF
>TRBV19|NA|TRBJ1-5|14|few
TGTGCCAGTAGCAATCCAGGGTTCAATCAGCCCCAGCATTTT
CASSNPGFNQPQHF
>TRBV11-2|NA|TRBJ1-2|15|NA
TGTGCCAGCAGCCATGTGAGGGCGGAAAATTATGGCTACACCTTC
CASSHVRAENYGYTF
>TRBV11-2|TRBD1|TRBJ2-7|13|NA
TGTGCCAGCAGCTTAGATCGGACAGGCGAGCAGTACTTC
CASSLDRTGEQYF
>TRBV19|NA|TRBJ1-1|14|NA
TGTGCCAGTAGTATGACAGGCCATAACACTGAAGCTTTCTTT
CASSMTGHNTEAFF
>TRBV5-6|TRBD1|TRBJ1-2|15|NA
TGTGCCAGCAGCCCCAGGGACAGGGCGATAGGTGGCTACACCTTC
CASSPRDRAIGGYTF
>TRBV24-1|NA|TRBJ2-1|15|NA
TGTGCCACCAGTGATCCCGCGGGTCCGGGCAATGAGCAGTTCTTC
CATSDPAGPGNEQFF
>TRBV6-1|NA|TRBJ1-4|16|NA
TGTGCCAGCAGTGAAGGAGGGAGGGGGGGGAATGAAAAACTGTTTTTT
CASSEGGRGGNEKLFF
>TRBV10-3|NA|TRBJ1-2|13|NA
TGTGCCATCAGTGTTGAGCCAGGGAATGGCTACACCTTC
CAISVEPGNGYTF
>TRBV3-1/TRBV3-2|NA|TRBJ1-2|14|NA
TGTGCCAGCAGCCAAGGAAGAACGGGCTATGGCTACACCTTC
CASSQGRTGYGYTF
>TRBV5-4|NA|TRBJ1-1|15|few
TGTGCCAGCAGCTCCCGGGGACAAGCCGGGACTGAAGCTTTCTTT
CASSSRGQAGTEAFF
>TRBV5-4|NA|TRBJ1-5|14|NA
TGTGCCAGCAGCAGGGGGGGGGACGGTCAGCCCCAGCATTTT
CASSRGGDGQPQHF
>TRBV18|NA|TRBJ2-1|15|once
TGTGCCAGCTCACCAGGTTTACAGGCCTACAATGAGCAGTTCTTC
CASSPGLQAYNEQFF
>TRBV5-1|TRBD1|TRBJ2-3|16|NA
TGCGCCAGCAGCTCCGCCGACAGGGGTCCCACAGATACGCAGTATTTT
CASSSADRGPTDTQYF
>TRBV5-1|TRBD1|TRBJ1-1|16|NA
TGCGCCAGCAGCTTGGGACAGGGGGCAGGGTTCACTGAAGCTTTCTTT
CASSLGQGAGFTEAFF
>TRBV27|NA|TRBJ1-1|15|NA
TGTGCCAGCAGTTATCGGGACACCCAAAGTGCTGAAGCTTTCTTT
CASSYRDTQSAEAFF
>TRBV19|NA|TRBJ1-1|14|NA
TGTGCCAGTAGTATTAAGGGCGGGGGGGTTGAAGCTTTCTTT
CASSIKGGGVEAFF
>TRBV5-5|NA|TRBJ2-7|13|NA
TGTGCCAGCAGCTCACCGGGCTCCTACGAGCAGTACTTC
CASSSPGSYEQYF